The present entry profiles one T cell receptor (beta chain) with its context. The authors extracted RNA and reverse transcribed it into cDNA as the sequencing template. Libraries were prepared by immunoSEQ multiplex PCR; TCRdb keeps only in-frame clonotypes and omits some of them. The sample has around 190,000 clones, roughly three fifths seen once. The V end was cut by 1 base, the J end by 0 bases, with 9 bases between. The CDR3 has 15 amino acids. Germline loops: CDR1 MGHRA, CDR2 YSYEKL. These data originate in a study of CD8+ T cells in alopecia areata. The V call is TRBV4-1, the J call TRBJ1-2; unclear D gene. Sequencing was carried out using CD8+ T cells sorted from blood. The receptor comes from a human donor in good health. The CDR3 bases are TGCGCCAGCAGCCAAGTTACAGCCGCTAACTATGGCTACACCTTC. This codes for CASSQVTAANYGYTF.